Following are 6 T cell receptor beta chains from one sample sequenced in a study of blood T cell repertoires in COVID-19. Sequencing used immunoSEQ multiplex PCR; TCRdb keeps in-frame clones, though not all of them. The table lists some 55,000 clones, more than 85% of them singletons. Sequencing was performed on peripheral blood. The receptors derive from a human donor in a cohort sampled during active COVID-19.

The genes are TRBV28 and TRBJ2-7; a possible D gene is TRBD2 (6 bases). Trimming left V 9 bases short and J 3 bases short, with 15 bases between. Germline V lookup: CDR1 MDHEN, CDR2 SYDVKM. The CDR3 covers 13 residues. CDR3 region: CASRRATSYEQYF. The CDR3 DNA reads TGTGCCAGTAGGAGGGCGACTAGCTACGAGCAGTACTTC. The whole variable domain, filled in from reference TRBV28 and TRBJ2-7, reads DVKVTQSSRYLVKRTGEKVFLECVQDMDHENMFWYRQDPGLGLRLIYFSYDVKMKEKGDIPEGYSVSREKKERFSLILESASTNQTSMYLCASRRATSYEQYFGPGTRLTVT.

This clone has more than one count but fewer than ten. The gene calls are TRBV9 and TRBJ1-1; tentatively, D is TRBD1 (6 bases). Germline loops: CDR1 SGDLS, CDR2 YYNGEE. The CDR3 consists of 16 residues. V gave up 2 bases and J gave up 1 base, with 15 bases separating them. The CDR3 loop reads CASSVGGGLENTEAFF. The CDR3 DNA follows: TGTGCCAGCAGCGTGGGAGGGGGGTTGGAGAACACTGAAGCTTTCTTT.

The chain has TRBV12-2 and TRBJ2-5; the table's TRBD2 call for D was not verified on the DNA. TRBV12-2 represents a pseudogene. The CDR3 covers 14 residues. CDR3 nucleotide sequence: TGTGCAAGTCGGGGGGCGGGGGGCGGAGAGACCCAGTACTTC. Residues: CASRGAGGGETQYF.

J is TRBJ2-2 and V is TRBV7-8; weak D call: TRBD2 (6 bases). The ends were cut back, 8 bases at V and 1 base at J, with 14 bases in the middle. CDR1 and CDR2 from the germline V gene are SGHVS and FQNEAQ. The CDR3 covers 15 residues. This CDR3 is CASFPPGENTGELFF. The CDR3 DNA is TGTGCCAGCTTCCCACCGGGAGAGAACACCGGGGAGCTGTTTTTT. Drawing the rest from reference TRBV7-8 and TRBJ2-2, the complete variable domain is GAGVSQSPRYKVAKRGQDVALRCDPISGHVSLFWYQQALGQGPEFLTYFQNEAQLDKSGLPSDRFFAERPEGSVSTLKIQRTQQEDSAVYLCASFPPGENTGELFFGEGSRLTVL.

This chain joins TRBV12-3 or TRBV12-4 and TRBJ2-3; tentative D call: TRBD1 (5 bases). The V end was cut by 3 bases, the J end by 4 bases, with 8 bases between. This CDR3 is built from 13 residues. The CDR3 coding sequence is TGTGCCAGCAGTTTTGGCAGGGCAGATACGCAGTATTTT. This gives the protein CASSFGRADTQYF.

The rearrangement joins TRBV11-2 to TRBJ1-1; no definite D call. The CDR3 length is 15 residues. The V end lost 3 bases, the J end lost 2 bases, and 13 bases lay between the germline ends. Germline V gene sequence: CDR1 SGHAT, CDR2 FQNNGV. The CDR3 loop is CASSFSLGRNTEAFF. DNA for the CDR3: TGTGCCAGCAGCTTCTCTCTGGGGAGAAACACTGAAGCTTTCTTT.